This T cell receptor (beta chain) was retrieved from a study of PD-1 blockade in mismatch repair-deficient tumors. Assay: immunoSEQ multiplex PCR; the TCRdb copy retains only in-frame clones and omits some. This table has around 100,000 clones, over 65% appearing once. Every patient had mismatch repair deficiency by PCR or immunohistochemistry. The CDR3 contains 12 residues. Trimming removed 4 bases from V and 5 bases from J, with 11 bases in between. Germline V gene lookup returns CDR1 SQVTM and CDR2 ANQGSEA. The TCR comes from an adult with mismatch repair-deficient cancer. Source: peripheral blood, taken around 60 weeks after starting pembrolizumab. This chain joins TRBV29-1 and TRBJ1-1; the D is unclear. CDR3 region: CSVGSGLTEAFF. CDR3 nucleotide sequence: TGCAGCGTTGGGTCGGGCCTGACTGAAGCTTTCTTT.